The present T cell receptor beta chain was sequenced within a study of T cells in Graves' hyperthyroidism and ophthalmopathy. TCR beta CDR3 regions were amplified from RNA transcripts. First-round RT-PCR of the TCR CDR3 relied on the HTBI primer set. One entry per CDR3 protein, called by TCRdb with MiXCR from the multiplex PCR reads. This sample yields about 350,000 distinct CDR3 sequences, of which 15% to 20% are seen a single time; around 15% belongs to the top ten. Extraction of PBMCs used roughly 9.3 ml of fresh peripheral blood. This clonotype showed up just a few times. What it recognizes is unknown. Study-wide results and caveats: Stable hyperthyroidism was told apart from ophthalmopathy by a model built on 13 V-J features.

Germline V CDR1 and CDR2: LNHNV, YYDKDF (reference sequence). This CDR3 is 18 amino acids long. After removal of 1 base from V and 0 bases from J, the junction contained 9 bases not matched to a gene. This chain connects TRBV15 to TRBJ1-5; TRBD1 agrees at 7 bases. The sequenced sample was blood. This receptor was identified in a woman between 40 and 50 years old with Graves' ophthalmopathy. The CDR3 region is CATSRGWNRGHSNQPQHF. In nucleotides, the CDR3 is TGTGCCACCAGCAGAGGTTGGAACAGGGGCCATAGCAATCAGCCCCAGCATTTT. Full variable domain (remainder filled in from reference TRBV15 and TRBJ1-5): DAMVIQNPRYQVTQFGKPVTLSCSQTLNHNVMYWYQQKSSQAPKLLFHYYDKDFNNEADTPDNFQSRRPNTSFCFLDIRSPGLGDTAMYLCATSRGWNRGHSNQPQHFGDGTRLSIL.